What follows are 19 T cell receptor beta chains derived from one specimen sequenced in a study of blood T cells in healthy people across ages. PCR was performed a second time for roughly 7 to 12 cycles using a sample-barcoded 5' primer and a J-beta primer mix. From the 5' RACE reads, TCRdb called clonotypes with MiXCR, one entry per CDR3 protein. The sample lists some 1.4 million distinct CDR3 sequences; 42% were seen once. The sequenced material came from blood. Receptors were obtained from a woman younger than 35 in good health.

About this clonotype itself: This may arise from a read error, as a much more abundant clone is one base away. This chain links TRBV29-1 with TRBJ1-5; weak D call: TRBD1 (6 bases). This CDR3 contains 12 residues. Trimming removed 7 bases from V and 9 bases from J, with 16 bases in between. CDR1 and CDR2 (germline): SQVTM, ANQGSEA. The CDR3 sequence: CSGTDRNGPQHF. CDR3 DNA sequence: TGCAGCGGGACCGACAGGAATGGGCCCCAGCATTTT.

This clonotype was seen more than once but under ten times. V gene TRBV20-1 combines with J gene TRBJ2-7; unclear D gene. V gave up 6 bases and J gave up 5 bases, with 20 bases separating them. CDR3 size: 14 residues. Germline CDR1 reads DFQATT; CDR2 reads SNEGSKA (reference sequence). Written as DNA, the CDR3 is TGCAGTGCCCGAAGAGAGTTGATCCTCCACGAGCAGTACTTC. Its protein is CSARRELILHEQYF.

DNA for the CDR3: TGTGCCAGCAGCAATAGCCGTCAAGGGCCCAATTCCAAAAACATTCAGTACTTC. It specifies CASSNSRQGPNSKNIQYF. V usage is TRBV6-1 and J usage is TRBJ2-4; the D is unclear. The CDR3 sequence is 18 residues long. V was clipped by 6 bases and J by 2 bases, with 23 bases between them. CDR1 is MNHNS, CDR2 SASEGT, per germline.

The V gene is TRBV6-1, the J gene TRBJ1-1; D is unresolved. The V gene lost 10 bases and the J gene lost 4 bases, with 16 bases spanning the gap. Germline CDR1 and CDR2: MNHNS and SASEGT. This CDR3 contains 13 residues. The CDR3 is CATTREGFTEAFF. CDR3 nucleotides: TGTGCCACCACTAGAGAGGGATTCACTGAAGCTTTCTTT.

The rearrangement joins TRBV20-1 to TRBJ1-2; D possibly corresponds to TRBD1 (5 bases). Trimming pared 3 bases from V and 0 bases from J, leaving 14 bases between. CDR3 length equals 15 residues. Germline CDR1 and CDR2: DFQATT and SNEGSKA (reference sequence). The CDR3, as DNA: TGCAGTGCTAGTCCTGGGGCAGGTGCTAACTATGGCTACACCTTC. Its translation is CSASPGAGANYGYTF.

The rearrangement links TRBV20-1 to TRBJ2-3; D is unresolved. Trimming took off 3 bases at V and 0 bases at J, with 7 bases between the two ends. Germline values: CDR1 DFQATT, CDR2 SNEGSKA (reference sequence). The CDR3 spans 13 residues. The CDR3: CSARIESTDTQYF. The CDR3 DNA sequence: TGCAGTGCTAGGATAGAGAGCACAGATACGCAGTATTTT.

The rearrangement links TRBV27 to TRBJ2-1; TRBD2 matches 7 bases. Germline V gives CDR1 MNHEY, CDR2 SMNVEV (reference sequence). This CDR3 contains 19 residues. V shed 4 bases and J 5 bases; nucleotides not matched to a gene: 20. This chain's CDR3 is CASSSPLRESAGSHNEQFF. The CDR3 DNA is TGTGCCAGCAGTTCCCCACTGCGGGAGTCCGCAGGATCCCACAATGAGCAGTTCTTC.

The chain uses TRBV5-6 and TRBJ1-2; perhaps TRBD1 as D (5 bases). Between the trimmed V and J ends, which lost 3 bases and 0 bases, there was a span of 9 bases. CDR3 size: 14 residues. Germline CDR1 and CDR2: SGHDT and YYEEEE. The CDR3 region is CASSWGRANYGYTF. The CDR3 DNA is TGTGCCAGCAGCTGGGGACGGGCTAACTATGGCTACACCTTC.

This clonotype has more than one count but fewer than ten. This chain links TRBV5-1 with TRBJ2-1; 14 bases are shared with TRBD2. The CDR3 covers 17 residues. The V gene's germline CDR1 is SGHRS and CDR2 YFSETQ. The V segment lost 2 bases and the J segment 9 bases; nucleotides outside the gene matches: 10. The CDR3 DNA follows: TGCGCCAGCAGCTTAAGGTGGACTAGCGGGAGGACGGGTGAGCAGTTCTTC. Its translation: CASSLRWTSGRTGEQFF.

The chain couples TRBV6-6 to TRBJ2-1; the match to TRBD1 covers 8 bases. V lost 5 bases, J lost 8 bases, and 11 bases stayed unmatched. The CDR3 has 15 amino acids. CDR1 MNHNY and CDR2 SVGAGI come from the germline V gene (reference sequence). DNA of the CDR3: TGTGCCAGCAGTGACAGGGGCCGAACGGCGGATGAGCAGTTCTTC. Translation: CASSDRGRTADEQFF.

This clonotype occurred a few times. V is TRBV6-1 and J is TRBJ2-7; 9 bases agree with TRBD1. The CDR3 consists of 15 residues. Per germline, CDR1 MNHNS and CDR2 SASEGT. Losses at the gene ends were 3 bases for V and 5 bases for J; bases not matched to a gene: 8. The CDR3 DNA sequence: TGTGCCAGCAGTGACGTGGTGACAGGGGGGCACGAGCAGTACTTC. Protein sequence: CASSDVVTGGHEQYF.

J is TRBJ2-1 and V is TRBV5-1; D uncertain. The CDR3 is 14 amino acids. Trimming cost V 0 bases and J 2 bases, with 6 bases left between them. Germline loops: CDR1 SGHRS, CDR2 YFSETQ. CDR3 amino acids: CASSLDSPYNEQFF. The CDR3 bases are TGCGCCAGCAGCTTGGATTCCCCCTACAATGAGCAGTTCTTC.

This chain joins TRBV11-2 and TRBJ2-1; 9 nucleotides agree with TRBD1. CDR3 size: 17 residues. In germline, CDR1 is SGHAT, CDR2 FQNNGV. J was trimmed by 4 bases and V by 5 bases; bases with no gene match: 12. CDR3 loop: CASSISRTGEIYNEQFF. The CDR3 DNA reads TGTGCCAGCAGCATTTCCAGGACAGGGGAGATTTACAATGAGCAGTTCTTC.

The chain couples TRBV6-2 or TRBV6-3 to TRBJ2-5, with a weak D call TRBD1 (5 bases). The V gene's germline CDR1 is MNHEY and CDR2 SVGEGT. The CDR3 spans 14 residues. Trimming removed 6 bases at V and 1 base at J, with 12 bases between. The DNA of the CDR3 is TGTGCCAGCAGGTCGACAGATTTCCAAGAGACCCAGTACTTC. This encodes CASRSTDFQETQYF.

This rearrangement joins TRBV12-3 or TRBV12-4 to TRBJ2-5; no clear D. V was clipped by 8 bases and J by 11 bases, with 15 bases between them. This CDR3 spans 11 amino acids. The CDR3 reads CASLGESEQYF. CDR3 in DNA: TGTGCCAGCCTCGGTGAATCTGAGCAGTACTTC.

This clonotype showed up just a few times. The genes are TRBV12-3 or TRBV12-4 and TRBJ2-7, with 8 bases fitting TRBD2. Germline trimming cut 6 bases from V and 4 bases from J; bases unmatched to any gene: 8. The CDR3 consists of 14 residues. This chain's CDR3 is CASSPGAGEYEQYF. The CDR3 region has the DNA TGTGCCAGCAGCCCAGGAGCGGGAGAGTACGAGCAGTACTTC.

The V gene is TRBV7-2, the J gene TRBJ2-5; D is perhaps TRBD2 (5 bases). Matching the DNA end better, TRBJ2-7 makes the J call doubtful. The CDR3 length is 12 residues. CDR1 and CDR2 (germline): SGHTA, FQGNSA. As DNA, the CDR3 is TGTGCCAGCAGCTTAGGGGAGCGCGAGCAGTACTTC. Encoded protein: CASSLGEREQYF.

The CDR3 region is CSARDRVVSNQPQHF. The DNA of the CDR3 is TGCAGTGCTAGAGACCGAGTTGTTAGCAATCAGCCCCAGCATTTT. The chain joins TRBV20-1 to TRBJ1-5; D remains ambiguous. With 0 bases removed from V and 0 bases from J, the gap between germline ends came to 9 bases. Germline CDR1 reads DFQATT; CDR2 reads SNEGSKA (reference sequence). CDR3 length equals 15 residues.

The rearrangement joins TRBV4-1 to TRBJ1-2; D gene ambiguous. This CDR3 is 15 amino acids long. V shed 0 bases and J shed 4 bases, with 12 bases lying between them. CDR1 and CDR2 (germline): MGHRA, YSYEKL. CDR3 DNA: TGCGCCAGCAGCCAAGATGGAGGCGGGTTCTATGGCTACACCTTC. Protein sequence: CASSQDGGGFYGYTF.